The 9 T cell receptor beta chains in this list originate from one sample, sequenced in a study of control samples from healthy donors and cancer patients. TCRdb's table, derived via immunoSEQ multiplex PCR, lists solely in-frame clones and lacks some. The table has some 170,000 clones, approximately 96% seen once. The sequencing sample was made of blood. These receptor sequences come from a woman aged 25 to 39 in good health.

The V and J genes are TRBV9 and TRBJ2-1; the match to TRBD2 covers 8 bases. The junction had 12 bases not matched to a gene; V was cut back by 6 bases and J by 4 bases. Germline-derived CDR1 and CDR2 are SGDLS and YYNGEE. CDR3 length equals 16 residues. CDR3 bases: TGTGCCAGCAATTTAGGGGCGGGAGGCCTTTACAATGAGCAGTTCTTC. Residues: CASNLGAGGLYNEQFF.

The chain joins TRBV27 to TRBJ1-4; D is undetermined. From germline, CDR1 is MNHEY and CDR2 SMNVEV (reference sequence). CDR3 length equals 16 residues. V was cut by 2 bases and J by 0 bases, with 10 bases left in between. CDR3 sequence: CASSLAGLTTNEKLFF. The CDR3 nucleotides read TGTGCCAGCAGTTTAGCCGGCCTGACAACTAATGAAAAACTGTTTTTT.

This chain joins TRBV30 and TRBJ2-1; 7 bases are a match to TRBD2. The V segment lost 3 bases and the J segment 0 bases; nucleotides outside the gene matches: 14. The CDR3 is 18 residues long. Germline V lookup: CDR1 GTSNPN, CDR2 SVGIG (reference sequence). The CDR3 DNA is TGTGCCTGGAGCCCGACCGGGGGGAGGTGGAGCTCCTACAATGAGCAGTTCTTC. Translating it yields CAWSPTGGRWSSYNEQFF.

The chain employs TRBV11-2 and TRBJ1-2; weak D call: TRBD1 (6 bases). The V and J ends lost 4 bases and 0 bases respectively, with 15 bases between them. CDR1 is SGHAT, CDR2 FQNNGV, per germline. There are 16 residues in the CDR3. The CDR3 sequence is CASSSYGQRTNYGYTF. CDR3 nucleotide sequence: TGTGCCAGCAGCTCCTATGGACAGAGAACTAACTATGGCTACACCTTC.

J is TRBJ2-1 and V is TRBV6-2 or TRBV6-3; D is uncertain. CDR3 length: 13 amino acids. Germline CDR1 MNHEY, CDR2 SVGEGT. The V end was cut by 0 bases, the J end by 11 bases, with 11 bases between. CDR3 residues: CASSYSRRSQQFF. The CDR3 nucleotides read TGTGCCAGCAGTTACTCGCGCCGGAGCCAGCAGTTCTTC.

CDR3 nucleotides: TGTGCCAGCAGGACTAGAGGCACCGGGGAGCTGTTTTTT. This codes for CASRTRGTGELFF. The genes are TRBV2 and TRBJ2-2; D perhaps matches TRBD2 (6 bases). This CDR3 comprises 13 residues. From germline, CDR1 is SNHLY and CDR2 FYNNEI. The V end lost 6 bases, the J end lost 4 bases, and 9 bases lay between the germline ends.

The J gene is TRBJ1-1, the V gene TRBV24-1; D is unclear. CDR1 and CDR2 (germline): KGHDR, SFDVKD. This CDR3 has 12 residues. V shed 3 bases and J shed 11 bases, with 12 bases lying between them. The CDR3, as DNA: TGTGCCACCAGTGATCCGGGCGGAGTTGCTTTCTTT. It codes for CATSDPGGVAFF.

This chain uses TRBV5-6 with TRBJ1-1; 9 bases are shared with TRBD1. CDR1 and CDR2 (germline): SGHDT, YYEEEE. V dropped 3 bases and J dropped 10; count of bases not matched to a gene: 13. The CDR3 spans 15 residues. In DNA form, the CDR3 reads TGTGCCAGCAGCTCTCGGACAGGGGCCGCTTTGGTAGCTTTCTTT. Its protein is CASSSRTGAALVAFF.

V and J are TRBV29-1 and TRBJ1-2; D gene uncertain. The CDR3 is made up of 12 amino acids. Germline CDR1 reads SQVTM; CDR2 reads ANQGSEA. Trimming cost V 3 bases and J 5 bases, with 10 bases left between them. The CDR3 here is CSVEGSVYGYTF. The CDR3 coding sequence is TGCAGCGTTGAGGGCAGCGTGTATGGCTACACCTTC.